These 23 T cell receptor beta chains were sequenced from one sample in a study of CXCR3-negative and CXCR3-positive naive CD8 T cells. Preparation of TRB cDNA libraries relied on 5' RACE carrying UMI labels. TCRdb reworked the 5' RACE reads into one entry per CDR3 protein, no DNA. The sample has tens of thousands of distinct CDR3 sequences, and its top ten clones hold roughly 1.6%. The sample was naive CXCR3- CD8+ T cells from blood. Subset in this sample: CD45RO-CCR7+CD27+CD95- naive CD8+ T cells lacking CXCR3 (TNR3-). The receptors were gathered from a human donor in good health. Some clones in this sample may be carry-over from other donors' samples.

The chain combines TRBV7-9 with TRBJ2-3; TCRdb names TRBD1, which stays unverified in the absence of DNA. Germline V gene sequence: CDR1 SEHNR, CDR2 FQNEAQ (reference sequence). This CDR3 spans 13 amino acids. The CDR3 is CASSRGGPDTQYF.

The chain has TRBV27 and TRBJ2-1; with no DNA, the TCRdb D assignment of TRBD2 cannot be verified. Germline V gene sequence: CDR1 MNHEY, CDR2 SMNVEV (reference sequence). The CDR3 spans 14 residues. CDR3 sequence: CASSSSGGYNEQFF.

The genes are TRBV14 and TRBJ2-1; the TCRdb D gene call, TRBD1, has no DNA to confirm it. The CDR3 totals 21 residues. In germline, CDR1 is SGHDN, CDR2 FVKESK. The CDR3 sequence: CASSHLPGAGVGTGDYNEQFF.

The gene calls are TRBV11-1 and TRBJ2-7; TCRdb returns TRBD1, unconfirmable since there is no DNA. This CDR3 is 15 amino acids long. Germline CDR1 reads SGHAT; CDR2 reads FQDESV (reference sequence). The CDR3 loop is CASGRTPGQGDEQYF.

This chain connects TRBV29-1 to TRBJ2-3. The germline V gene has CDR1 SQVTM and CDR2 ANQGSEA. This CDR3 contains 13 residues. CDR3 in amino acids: CSVKRPNTDTQYF.

CDR3 sequence reads: CASSLGRGYEQYF. The V and J genes are TRBV13 and TRBJ2-7. CDR1 and CDR2 (germline): PRHDT, FYEKMQ (reference sequence). The CDR3 runs to 13 residues.

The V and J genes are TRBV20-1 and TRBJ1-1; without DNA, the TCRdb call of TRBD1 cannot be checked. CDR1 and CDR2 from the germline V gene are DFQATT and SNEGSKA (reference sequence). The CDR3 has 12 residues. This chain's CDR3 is CSARARQAGAFF.

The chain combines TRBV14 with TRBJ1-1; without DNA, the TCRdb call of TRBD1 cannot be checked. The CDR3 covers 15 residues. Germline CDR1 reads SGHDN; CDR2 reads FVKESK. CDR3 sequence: CASSQYQGANTEAFF.

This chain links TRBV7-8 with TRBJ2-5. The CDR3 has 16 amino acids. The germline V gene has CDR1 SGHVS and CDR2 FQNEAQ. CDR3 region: CASSLPASGVVVTQYF.

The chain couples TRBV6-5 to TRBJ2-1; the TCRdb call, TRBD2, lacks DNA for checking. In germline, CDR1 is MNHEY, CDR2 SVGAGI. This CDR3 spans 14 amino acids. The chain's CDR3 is CASSELGGGNEQFF.

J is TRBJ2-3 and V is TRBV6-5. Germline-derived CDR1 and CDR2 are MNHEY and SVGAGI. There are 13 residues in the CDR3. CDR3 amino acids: CASSYTGTDTQYF.

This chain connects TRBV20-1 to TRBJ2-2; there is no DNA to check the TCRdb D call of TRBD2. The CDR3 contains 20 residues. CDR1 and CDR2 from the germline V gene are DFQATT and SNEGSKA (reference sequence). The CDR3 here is CSAKSPRLAGGNTNTGELFF.

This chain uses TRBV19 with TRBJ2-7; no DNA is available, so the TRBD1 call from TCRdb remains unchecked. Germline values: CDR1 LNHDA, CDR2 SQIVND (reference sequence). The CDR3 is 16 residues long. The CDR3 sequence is CASSIGTGVATGEQYF.

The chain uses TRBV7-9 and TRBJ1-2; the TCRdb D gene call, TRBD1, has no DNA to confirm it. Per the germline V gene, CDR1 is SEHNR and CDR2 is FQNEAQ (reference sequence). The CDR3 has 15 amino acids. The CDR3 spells CASSLGLQWGLGYTF.

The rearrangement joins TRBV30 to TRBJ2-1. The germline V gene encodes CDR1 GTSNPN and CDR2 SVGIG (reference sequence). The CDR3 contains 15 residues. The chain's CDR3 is CAWNIRRLEYNEQFF.

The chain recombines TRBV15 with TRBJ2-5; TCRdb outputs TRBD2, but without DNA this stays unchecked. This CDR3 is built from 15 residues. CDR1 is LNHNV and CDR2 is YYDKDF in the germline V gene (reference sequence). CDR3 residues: CATSRDSGGAETQYF. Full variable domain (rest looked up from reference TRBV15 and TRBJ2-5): DAMVIQNPRYQVTQFGKPVTLSCSQTLNHNVMYWYQQKSSQAPKLLFHYYDKDFNNEADTPDNFQSRRPNTSFCFLDIRSPGLGDTAMYLCATSRDSGGAETQYFGPGTRLLVL.

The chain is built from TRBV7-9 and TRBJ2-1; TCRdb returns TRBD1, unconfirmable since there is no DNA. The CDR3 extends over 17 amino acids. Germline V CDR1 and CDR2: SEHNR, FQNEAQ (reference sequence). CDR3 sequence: CASSSGLAGGRYNEQFF. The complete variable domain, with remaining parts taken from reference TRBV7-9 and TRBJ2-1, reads DTGVSQNPRHKITKRGQNVTFRCDPISEHNRLYWYRQTLGQGPEFLTYFQNEAQLEKSRLLSDRFSAERPKGSFSTLEIQRTEQGDSAMYLCASSSGLAGGRYNEQFFGPGTRLTVL.

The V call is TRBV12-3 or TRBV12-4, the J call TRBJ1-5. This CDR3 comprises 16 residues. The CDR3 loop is CASSLAPVLGNQPQHF.

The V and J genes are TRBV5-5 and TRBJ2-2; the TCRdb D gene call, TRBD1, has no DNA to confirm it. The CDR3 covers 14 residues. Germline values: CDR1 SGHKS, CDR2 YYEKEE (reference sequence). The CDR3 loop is CASSLDGAAGELFF. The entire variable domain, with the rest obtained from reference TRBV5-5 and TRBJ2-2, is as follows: DAGVTQSPTHLIKTRGQQVTLRCSPISGHKSVSWYQQVLGQGPQFIFQYYEKEERGRGNFPDRFSARQFPNYSSELNVNALLLGDSALYLCASSLDGAAGELFFGEGSRLTVL.

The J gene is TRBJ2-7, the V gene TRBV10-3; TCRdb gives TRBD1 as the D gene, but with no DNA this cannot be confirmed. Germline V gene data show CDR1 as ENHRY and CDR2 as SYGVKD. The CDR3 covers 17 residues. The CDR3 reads CAISELGQGAKTYEQYF.

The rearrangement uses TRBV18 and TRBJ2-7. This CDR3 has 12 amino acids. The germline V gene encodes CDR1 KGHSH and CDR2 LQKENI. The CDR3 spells CASSKGMGEQYF. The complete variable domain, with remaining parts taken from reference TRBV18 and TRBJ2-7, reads NAGVMQNPRHLVRRRGQEARLRCSPMKGHSHVYWYRQLPEEGLKFMVYLQKENIIDESGMPKERFSAEFPKEGPSILRIQQVVRGDSAAYFCASSKGMGEQYFGPGTRLTVT.

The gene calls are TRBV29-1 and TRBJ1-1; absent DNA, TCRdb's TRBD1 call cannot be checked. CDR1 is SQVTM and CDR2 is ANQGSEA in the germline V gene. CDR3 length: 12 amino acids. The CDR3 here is CSVDRGDTEAFF.

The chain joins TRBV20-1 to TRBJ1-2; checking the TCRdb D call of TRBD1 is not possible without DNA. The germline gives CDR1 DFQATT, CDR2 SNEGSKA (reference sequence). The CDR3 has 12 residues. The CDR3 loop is CSARQGDYGYTF.